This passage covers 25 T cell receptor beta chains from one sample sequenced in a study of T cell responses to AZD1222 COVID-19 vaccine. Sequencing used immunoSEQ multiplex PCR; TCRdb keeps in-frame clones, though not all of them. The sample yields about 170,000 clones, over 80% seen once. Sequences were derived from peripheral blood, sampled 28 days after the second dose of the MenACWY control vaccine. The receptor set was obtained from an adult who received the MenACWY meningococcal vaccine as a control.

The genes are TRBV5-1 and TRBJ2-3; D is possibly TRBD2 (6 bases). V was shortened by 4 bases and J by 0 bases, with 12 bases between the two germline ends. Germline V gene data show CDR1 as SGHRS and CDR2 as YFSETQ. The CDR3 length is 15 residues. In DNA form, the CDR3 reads TGCGCCAGCAGCCGGGGACTGACGAGCACAGATACGCAGTATTTT. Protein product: CASSRGLTSTDTQYF.

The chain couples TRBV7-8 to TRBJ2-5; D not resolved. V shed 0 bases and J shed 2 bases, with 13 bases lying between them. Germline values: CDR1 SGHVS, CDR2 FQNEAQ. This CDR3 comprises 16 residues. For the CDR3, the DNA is TGTGCCAGCAGCTTAGCGCCCTGGGCAGCACAAGAGACCCAGTACTTC. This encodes CASSLAPWAAQETQYF.

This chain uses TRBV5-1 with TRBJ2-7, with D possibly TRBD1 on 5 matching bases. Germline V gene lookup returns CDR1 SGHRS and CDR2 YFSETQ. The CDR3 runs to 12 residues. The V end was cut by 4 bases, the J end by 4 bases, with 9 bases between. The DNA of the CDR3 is TGCGCCAGCAGCCAACGACAGTACGAGCAGTACTTC. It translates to CASSQRQYEQYF.

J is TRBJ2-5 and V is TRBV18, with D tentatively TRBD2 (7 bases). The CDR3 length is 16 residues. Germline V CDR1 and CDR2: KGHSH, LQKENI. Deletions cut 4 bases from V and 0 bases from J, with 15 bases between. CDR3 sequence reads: CASSQWGGRNQETQYF. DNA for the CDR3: TGTGCCAGCTCACAGTGGGGGGGGCGAAACCAAGAGACCCAGTACTTC.

The CDR3 nucleotides are TGCGCCAGCAGCGAGGGACAGGCAGATCTCTACGAGCAGTACTTC. Translation: CASSEGQADLYEQYF. The chain is built from TRBV5-1 and TRBJ2-7; 8 nucleotides align to TRBD1. The CDR3 has 15 amino acids. Germline values: CDR1 SGHRS, CDR2 YFSETQ. The trim removed 4 bases at V and 3 bases at J, leaving 9 bases unmatched.

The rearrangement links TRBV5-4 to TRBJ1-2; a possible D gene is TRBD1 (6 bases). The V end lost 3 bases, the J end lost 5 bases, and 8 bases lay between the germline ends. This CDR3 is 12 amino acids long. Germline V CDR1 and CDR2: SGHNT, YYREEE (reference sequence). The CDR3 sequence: CASSSGQYGYTF. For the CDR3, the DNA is TGTGCCAGCAGCTCCGGACAGTATGGCTACACCTTC.

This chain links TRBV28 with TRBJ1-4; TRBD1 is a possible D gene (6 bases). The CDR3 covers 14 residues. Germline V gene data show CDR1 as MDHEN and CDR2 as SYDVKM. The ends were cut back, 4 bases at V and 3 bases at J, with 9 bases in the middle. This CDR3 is CASSYGQPNEKLFF. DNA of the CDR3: TGTGCCAGCAGTTATGGACAGCCTAATGAAAAACTGTTTTTT.

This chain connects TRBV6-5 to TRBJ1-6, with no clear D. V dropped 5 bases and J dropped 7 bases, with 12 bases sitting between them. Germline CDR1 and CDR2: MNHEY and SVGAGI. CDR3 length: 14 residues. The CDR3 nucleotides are TGTGCCAGCAGTCCCAGCAGAAAGAATTCACCCCTCCACTTT. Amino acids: CASSPSRKNSPLHF.

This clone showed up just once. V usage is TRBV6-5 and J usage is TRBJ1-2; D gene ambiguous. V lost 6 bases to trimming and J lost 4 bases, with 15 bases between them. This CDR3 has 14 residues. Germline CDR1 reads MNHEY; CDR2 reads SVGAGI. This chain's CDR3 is CASSPLGVIYGYTF. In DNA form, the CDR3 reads TGTGCCAGCAGCCCCCTGGGAGTAATCTATGGCTACACCTTC.

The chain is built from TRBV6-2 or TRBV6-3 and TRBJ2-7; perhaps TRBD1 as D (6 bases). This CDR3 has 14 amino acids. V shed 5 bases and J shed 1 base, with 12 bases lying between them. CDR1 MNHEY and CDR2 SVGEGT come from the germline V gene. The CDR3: CASSRSDRSYEQYF. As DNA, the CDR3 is TGTGCCAGCAGTCGCTCGGACAGATCCTACGAGCAGTACTTC.

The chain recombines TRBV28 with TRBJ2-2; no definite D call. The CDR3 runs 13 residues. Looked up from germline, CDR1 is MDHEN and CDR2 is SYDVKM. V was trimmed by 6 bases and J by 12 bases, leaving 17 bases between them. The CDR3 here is CASRAHTPQQLFF. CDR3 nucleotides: TGTGCCAGCAGGGCTCATACCCCCCAGCAGCTGTTTTTT.

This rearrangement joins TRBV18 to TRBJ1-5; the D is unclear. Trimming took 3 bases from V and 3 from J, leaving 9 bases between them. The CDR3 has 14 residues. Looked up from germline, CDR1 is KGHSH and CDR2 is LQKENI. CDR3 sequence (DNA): TGTGCCAGCTCACCTAGGGAGAACAATCAGCCCCAGCATTTT. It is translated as CASSPRENNQPQHF.

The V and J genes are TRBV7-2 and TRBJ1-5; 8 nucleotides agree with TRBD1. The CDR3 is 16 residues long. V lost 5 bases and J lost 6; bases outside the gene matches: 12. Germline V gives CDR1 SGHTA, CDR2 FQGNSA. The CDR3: CASSGRQGAESQPQHF. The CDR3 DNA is TGTGCCAGCAGCGGAAGGCAGGGGGCGGAAAGTCAGCCCCAGCATTTT.

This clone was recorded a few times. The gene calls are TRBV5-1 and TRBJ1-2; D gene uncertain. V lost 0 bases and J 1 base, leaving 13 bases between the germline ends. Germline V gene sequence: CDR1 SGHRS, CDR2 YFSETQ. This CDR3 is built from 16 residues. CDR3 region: CASSLEGRVSNYGYTF. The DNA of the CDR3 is TGCGCCAGCAGCTTGGAAGGCCGGGTCAGTAACTATGGCTACACCTTC. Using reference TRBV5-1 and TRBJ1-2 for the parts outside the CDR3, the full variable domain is KAGVTQTPRYLIKTRGQQVTLSCSPISGHRSVSWYQQTPGQGLQFLFEYFSETQRNKGNFPGRFSGRQFSNSRSEMNVSTLELGDSALYLCASSLEGRVSNYGYTFGSGTRLTVV.

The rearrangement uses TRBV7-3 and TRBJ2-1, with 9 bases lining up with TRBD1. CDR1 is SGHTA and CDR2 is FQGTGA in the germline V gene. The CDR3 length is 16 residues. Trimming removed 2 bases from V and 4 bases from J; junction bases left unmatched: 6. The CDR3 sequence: CASSLGTGYGYNEQFF. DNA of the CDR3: TGTGCCAGCAGCTTAGGGACAGGGTATGGGTACAATGAGCAGTTCTTC.

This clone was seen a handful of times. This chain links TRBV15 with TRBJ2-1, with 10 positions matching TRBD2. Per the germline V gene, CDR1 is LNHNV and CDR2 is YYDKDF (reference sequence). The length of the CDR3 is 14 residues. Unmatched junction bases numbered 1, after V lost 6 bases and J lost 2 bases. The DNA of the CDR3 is TGTGCCACCAGGCTAGCGGGAGCCTACAATGAGCAGTTCTTC. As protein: CATRLAGAYNEQFF. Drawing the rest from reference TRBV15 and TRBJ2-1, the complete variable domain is DAMVIQNPRYQVTQFGKPVTLSCSQTLNHNVMYWYQQKSSQAPKLLFHYYDKDFNNEADTPDNFQSRRPNTSFCFLDIRSPGLGDTAMYLCATRLAGAYNEQFFGPGTRLTVL.

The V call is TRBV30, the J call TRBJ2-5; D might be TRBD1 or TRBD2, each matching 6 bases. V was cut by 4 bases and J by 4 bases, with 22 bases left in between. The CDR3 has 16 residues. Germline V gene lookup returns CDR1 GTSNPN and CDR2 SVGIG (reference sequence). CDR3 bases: TGTGCCTGGAAAAGGGGGGCCCCTCGGGATTCAGAGACCCAGTACTTC. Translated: CAWKRGAPRDSETQYF.

CDR3 amino acids: CASSVEGRTEAFF. DNA for the CDR3: TGTGCCAGCAGCGTAGAGGGGAGGACTGAAGCTTTCTTT. This chain connects TRBV9 to TRBJ1-1, with a tentative D call TRBD1 (5 bases). Germline lookup yields CDR1 SGDLS and CDR2 YYNGEE. V gave up 0 bases and J gave up 5 bases, with 8 bases separating them. There are 13 residues in the CDR3.

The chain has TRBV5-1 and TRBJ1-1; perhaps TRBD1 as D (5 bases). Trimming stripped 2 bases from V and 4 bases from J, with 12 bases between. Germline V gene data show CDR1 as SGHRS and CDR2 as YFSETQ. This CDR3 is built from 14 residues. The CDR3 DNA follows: TGCGCCAGCAGCTTTGGGGGAAGTCCCACTGAAGCTTTCTTT. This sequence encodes CASSFGGSPTEAFF.

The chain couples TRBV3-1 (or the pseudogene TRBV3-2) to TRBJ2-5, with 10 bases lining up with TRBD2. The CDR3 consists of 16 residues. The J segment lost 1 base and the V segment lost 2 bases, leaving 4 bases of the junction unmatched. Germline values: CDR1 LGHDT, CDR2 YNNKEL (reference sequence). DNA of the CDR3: TGTGCCAGCAGCCAATGGACTAGCGGTGGCCAAGAGACCCAGTACTTC. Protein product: CASSQWTSGGQETQYF.

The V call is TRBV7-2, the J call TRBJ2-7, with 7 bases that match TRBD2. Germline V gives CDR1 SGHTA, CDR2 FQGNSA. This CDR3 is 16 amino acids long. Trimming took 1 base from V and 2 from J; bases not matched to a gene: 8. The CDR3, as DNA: TGTGCCAGCAGCTTAGGGTGGGACGCGGGGGCCTACGAGCAGTACTTC. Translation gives CASSLGWDAGAYEQYF.

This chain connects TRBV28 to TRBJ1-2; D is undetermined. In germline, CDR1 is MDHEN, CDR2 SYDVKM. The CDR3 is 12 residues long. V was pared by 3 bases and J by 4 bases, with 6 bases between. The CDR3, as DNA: TGTGCCAGCAGTTTGGCCAGCTATGGCTACACCTTC. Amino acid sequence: CASSLASYGYTF.

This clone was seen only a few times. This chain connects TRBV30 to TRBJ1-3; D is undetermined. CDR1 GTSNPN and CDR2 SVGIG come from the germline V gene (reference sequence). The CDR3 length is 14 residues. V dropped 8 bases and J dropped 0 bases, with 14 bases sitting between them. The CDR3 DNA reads TGTGCCGGGCGAGCGGCAGCCTCTGGAAACACCATATATTTT. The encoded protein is CAGRAAASGNTIYF.

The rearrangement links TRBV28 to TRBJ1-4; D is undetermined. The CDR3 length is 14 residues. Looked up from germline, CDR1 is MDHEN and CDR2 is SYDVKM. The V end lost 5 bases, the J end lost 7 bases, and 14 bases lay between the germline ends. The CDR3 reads CASSREGGFEKLFF. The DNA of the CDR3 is TGTGCCAGCAGTCGCGAAGGAGGATTTGAAAAACTGTTTTTT. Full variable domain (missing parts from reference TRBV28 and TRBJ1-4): DVKVTQSSRYLVKRTGEKVFLECVQDMDHENMFWYRQDPGLGLRLIYFSYDVKMKEKGDIPEGYSVSREKKERFSLILESASTNQTSMYLCASSREGGFEKLFFGSGTQLSVL.

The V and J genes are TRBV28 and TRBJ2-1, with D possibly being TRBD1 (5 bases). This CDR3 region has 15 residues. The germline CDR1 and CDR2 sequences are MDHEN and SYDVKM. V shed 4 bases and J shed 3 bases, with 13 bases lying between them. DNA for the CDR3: TGTGCCAGCAGTTGGCAGGGCCAGAGCTACAATGAGCAGTTCTTC. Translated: CASSWQGQSYNEQFF.